This TCR beta chain was captured by sequencing in a study of blood T cell repertoires in COVID-19. The CDR3 loop spans 12 amino acids. Trimming shortened V by 2 bases and J by 5 bases, and 6 bases separated the two germline ends. In the original workflow: It was from reference gene primer amplification that nucleated cell counts were estimated. Using immunoSEQ multiplex PCR, the repertoire was profiled, and TCRdb retains in-frame clones only, with some absent. The D gene and trimming were derived from the DNA, and the V and J assignments and clone size from that table. In the table there are 150,000 to 180,000 clones, roughly 78% of which are singletons.

The clonotype originates from an elderly man with acute or convalescent COVID-19. Sequencing was carried out using peripheral blood. The chain combines TRBV12-3 or TRBV12-4 with TRBJ1-2; the D is unclear. CDR3 sequence (DNA): TGTGCCAGCAGTTTAAGCAAATATGGCTACACCTTC. It encodes CASSLSKYGYTF.